This T cell receptor (beta chain) was captured by sequencing in a study of T cell responses to AZD1222 COVID-19 vaccine. This CDR3 contains 16 residues. J lost 8 bases, V lost 4 bases, and 9 bases had no gene match. Germline lookup yields CDR1 SGHRS and CDR2 YFSETQ. Clones were sequenced by immunoSEQ multiplex PCR, and TCRdb holds only the in-frame ones, with some missing. The sample lists about 180,000 clones, about 86% seen once, with approximately 0.49% in the top ten. The material sequenced was peripheral blood, taken on day 0 of AZD1222 vaccination. This receptor was obtained from an adult in good health. V and J are TRBV5-1 and TRBJ2-6; 10 nucleotides agree with TRBD1. The CDR3 sequence: CASSLAGGQGSNVLTF. CDR3 nucleotide sequence: TGCGCCAGCAGCCTGGCGGGGGGACAGGGGTCCAACGTCCTGACTTTC.